Listed below are T cell receptor beta chains from one sample, sequenced in a study of T-cell memory formation after mild COVID-19. One entry per CDR3 protein, called by TCRdb with MiXCR from the 5' RACE reads. Of approximately 210,000 distinct CDR3 sequences listed, 25% to 35% are singletons. The sequenced material came from PBMCs or a T cell subset sorted from them (not recorded which). Source of these receptors: an adult woman who had mild COVID-19 (a few samples of this study predate the infection). Cell type and time point are not known. CDR3s include the opening cysteine and the closing phenylalanine or tryptophan. A D gene is named only where the DNA matches it firmly. Where a row states a size, it is once, few, many or the class of an expanded clone; other rows omit it.

abundance	len	v_gene	j_gene	d_gene	CDR3aa	CDR3nt
NA	14	TRBV6-5	TRBJ1-1	NA	CASSYYRQDTEAFF	TGTGCCAGCAGTTACTATCGACAAGACACTGAAGCTTTCTTT
NA	15	TRBV19	TRBJ2-7	NA	CASSIKAVSSYEQYF	TGTGCCAGTAGTATCAAGGCCGTTAGCTCCTACGAGCAGTACTTC
NA	12	TRBV5-1	TRBJ1-1	NA	CASSLVDTEAFF	TGCGCCAGCAGCTTGGTTGACACTGAAGCTTTCTTT
once	13	TRBV5-1	TRBJ1-2	NA	CASSLAAEYGYTF	TGCGCCAGCAGCTTGGCGGCAGAGTATGGCTACACCTTC
NA	17	TRBV7-7	TRBJ2-5	TRBD2	CASSKGTSGALQETQYF	TGTGCCAGCAGCAAGGGGACTAGCGGGGCACTTCAAGAGACCCAGTACTTC
NA	15	TRBV7-8	TRBJ1-5	NA	CASSLDRAVNQPQHF	TGTGCCAGCAGCTTAGACAGGGCCGTCAATCAGCCCCAGCATTTT
many	14	TRBV15	TRBJ2-3	NA	CATSIKVITDTQYF	TGTGCCACCAGCATCAAGGTTATAACAGATACGCAGTATTTT
NA	16	TRBV10-3	TRBJ2-7	TRBD1	CAISVLGQGSSYEQYF	TGTGCCATCAGTGTACTGGGACAGGGTAGCTCCTACGAGCAGTACTTC
NA	13	TRBV7-6	TRBJ2-2	TRBD2	CAVAGVNTGELFF	TGTGCCGTTGCGGGAGTGAACACCGGGGAGCTGTTTTTT
few	14	TRBV7-2	TRBJ2-5	NA	CASSLWGGQETQYF	TGTGCCAGCAGCTTATGGGGCGGTCAAGAGACCCAGTACTTC
few	14	TRBV18	TRBJ1-1	NA	CASSPGQQNTEAFF	TGTGCCAGCTCACCCGGACAGCAGAACACTGAAGCTTTCTTT
NA	15	TRBV7-2	TRBJ2-1	NA	CASSLQLAAYNEQFF	TGTGCCAGCAGCCTCCAGCTAGCCGCCTACAATGAGCAGTTCTTC
NA	13	TRBV7-9	TRBJ2-7	NA	CASSLKLRDEQYF	TGTGCCAGCAGCTTGAAACTACGCGACGAGCAGTACTTC
NA	15	TRBV18	TRBJ1-2	TRBD1	CASSPPGTGNYGYTF	TGTGCCAGCTCACCACCGGGGACAGGAAACTATGGCTACACCTTC
NA	15	TRBV5-5	TRBJ1-5	TRBD1	CASSWGTGFNQPQHF	TGTGCCAGCAGCTGGGGGACAGGGTTCAATCAGCCCCAGCATTTT
few	15	TRBV7-2	TRBJ1-3	TRBD1	CASSLQGGTGNTIYF	TGTGCCAGCAGCTTACAGGGGGGGACTGGAAACACCATATATTTT
NA	14	TRBV25-1	TRBJ2-7	NA	CASSECVTSYEQYF	TGTGCCAGCAGTGAATGTGTCACCTCCTACGAGCAGTACTTC
few	15	TRBV12-3/TRBV12-4	TRBJ2-7	TRBD2	CASSSGTAGGYEQYF	TGTGCCAGCAGTTCGGGAACAGCGGGAGGGTACGAGCAGTACTTC
NA	13	TRBV27	TRBJ2-7	TRBD1	CASSYGDRDEQYF	TGTGCCAGCAGTTATGGGGACAGGGACGAGCAGTACTTC
NA	12	TRBV20-1	TRBJ2-5	NA	CSARGTVETQYF	TGCAGTGCCCGCGGGACTGTAGAGACCCAGTACTTC
NA	14	TRBV7-8	TRBJ2-5	NA	CASSLQGAQETQYF	TGTGCCAGCAGCTTACAGGGAGCACAAGAGACCCAGTACTTC
NA	15	TRBV24-1	TRBJ1-1	TRBD1	CATSDGQGQETEAFF	TGTGCCACCAGTGACGGACAGGGACAGGAAACTGAAGCTTTCTTT
NA	17	TRBV3-1	TRBJ1-2	NA	CASSQGTLRLRNYGYTF	TGTGCCAGCAGCCAGGGGACCCTGCGTTTACGTAACTATGGCTACACCTTC
NA	16	TRBV5-1	TRBJ2-3	TRBD2	CASSWTGGTSTDTQYF	TGCGCCAGCAGCTGGACGGGGGGGACTAGCACAGATACGCAGTATTTT